This T cell receptor beta chain was obtained from a study of early stage breast cancer tumors. Turning to the study itself: Most invasive tumors, twelve of 16, were ER+/PR+/HER2-. Each sample averaged around 10-fold read coverage. Whole-study findings and limits: Compared with adjacent normal breast, tumors showed approximately 2.5-fold denser, more clonal T cells. Commonly generated sequences made up most enriched TCRB sequences shared between patients.

With respect to this clone: Antigen: not known.

The germline CDR1 and CDR2 sequences are SGHRS and YFSETQ. The CDR3 has 14 residues. Method: immunoSEQ multiplex PCR; TCRdb's copy keeps in-frame clones and lacks some. The sample has about 50,000 clones, around 83% seen once. Sequencing input: blood. The chain recombines TRBV5-1 with TRBJ2-7; D not certain. The last part of the DNA fits TRBJ2-1 better; the J call may be wrong. This TCR was sampled from a person aged 45 to 59 with breast cancer. This CDR3 reads CASSFAVSYNEQFF. The CDR3 region has the DNA TGCGCCAGCAGCTTTGCGGTCTCCTACAATGAGCAGTTCTTC.